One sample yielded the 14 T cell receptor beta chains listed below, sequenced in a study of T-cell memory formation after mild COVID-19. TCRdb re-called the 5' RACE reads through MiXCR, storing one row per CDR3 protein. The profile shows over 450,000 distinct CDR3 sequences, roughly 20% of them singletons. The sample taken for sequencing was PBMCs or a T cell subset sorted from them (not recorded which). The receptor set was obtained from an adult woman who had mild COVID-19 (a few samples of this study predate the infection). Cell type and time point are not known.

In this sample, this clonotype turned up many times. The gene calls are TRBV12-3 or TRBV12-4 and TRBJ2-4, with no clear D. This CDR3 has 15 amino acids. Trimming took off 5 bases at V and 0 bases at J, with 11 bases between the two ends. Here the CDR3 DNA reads TGTGCCAGCAGTCCACAGAGACTAGCCAAAAACATTCAGTACTTC. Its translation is CASSPQRLAKNIQYF.

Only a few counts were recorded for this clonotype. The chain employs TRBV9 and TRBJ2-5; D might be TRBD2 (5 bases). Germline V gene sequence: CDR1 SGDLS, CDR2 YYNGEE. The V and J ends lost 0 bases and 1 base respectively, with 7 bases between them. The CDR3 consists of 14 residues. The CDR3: CASSVAEGQETQYF. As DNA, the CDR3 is TGTGCCAGCAGCGTAGCTGAGGGCCAAGAGACCCAGTACTTC.

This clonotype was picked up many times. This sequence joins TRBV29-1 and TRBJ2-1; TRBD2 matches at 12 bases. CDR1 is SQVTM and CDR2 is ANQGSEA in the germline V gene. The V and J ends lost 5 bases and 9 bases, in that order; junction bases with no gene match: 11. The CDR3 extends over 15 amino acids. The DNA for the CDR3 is TGCAGCGTTATCCCGACTAGCGGGAGTAGCAGTGAGCAGTTCTTC. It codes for CSVIPTSGSSSEQFF.

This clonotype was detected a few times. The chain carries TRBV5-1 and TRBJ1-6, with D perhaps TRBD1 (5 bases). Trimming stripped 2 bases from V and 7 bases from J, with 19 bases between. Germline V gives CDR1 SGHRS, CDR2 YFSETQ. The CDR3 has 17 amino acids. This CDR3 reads CASSLLAGGKGNSPLHF. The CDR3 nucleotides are TGCGCCAGCAGCTTATTGGCCGGCGGGAAGGGGAATTCACCCCTCCACTTT.

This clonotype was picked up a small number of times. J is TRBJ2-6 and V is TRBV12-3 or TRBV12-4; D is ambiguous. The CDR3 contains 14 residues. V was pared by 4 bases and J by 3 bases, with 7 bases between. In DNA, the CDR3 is TGTGCCAGCAGTTCCCCCCTTGGGGCCAACGTCCTGACTTTC. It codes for CASSSPLGANVLTF.

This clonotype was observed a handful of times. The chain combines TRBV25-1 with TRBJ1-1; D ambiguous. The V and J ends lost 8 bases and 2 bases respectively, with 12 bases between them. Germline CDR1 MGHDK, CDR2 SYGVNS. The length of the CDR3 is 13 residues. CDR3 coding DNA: TGTGCCAGCGTAACATTTGAAAACACTGAAGCTTTCTTT. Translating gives CASVTFENTEAFF.

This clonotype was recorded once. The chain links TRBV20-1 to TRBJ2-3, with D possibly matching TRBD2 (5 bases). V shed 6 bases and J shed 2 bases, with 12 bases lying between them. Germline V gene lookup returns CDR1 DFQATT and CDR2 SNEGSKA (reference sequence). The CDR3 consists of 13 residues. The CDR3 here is CSADLSATDTQYF. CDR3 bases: TGCAGTGCCGACCTTAGCGCCACAGATACGCAGTATTTT.

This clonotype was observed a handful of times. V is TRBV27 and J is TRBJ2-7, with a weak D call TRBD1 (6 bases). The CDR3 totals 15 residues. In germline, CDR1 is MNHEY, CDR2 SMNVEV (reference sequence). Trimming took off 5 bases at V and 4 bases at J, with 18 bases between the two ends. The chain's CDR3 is CASSPRGFGGYEQYF. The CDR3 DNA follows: TGTGCCAGCAGTCCCAGGGGCTTCGGTGGTTACGAGCAGTACTTC.

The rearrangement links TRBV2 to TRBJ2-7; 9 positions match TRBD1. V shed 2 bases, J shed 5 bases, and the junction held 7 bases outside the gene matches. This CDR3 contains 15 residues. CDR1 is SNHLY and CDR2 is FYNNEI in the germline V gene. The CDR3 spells CASSETGQGWNEQYF. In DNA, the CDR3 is TGTGCCAGCAGTGAAACGGGACAGGGATGGAACGAGCAGTACTTC.

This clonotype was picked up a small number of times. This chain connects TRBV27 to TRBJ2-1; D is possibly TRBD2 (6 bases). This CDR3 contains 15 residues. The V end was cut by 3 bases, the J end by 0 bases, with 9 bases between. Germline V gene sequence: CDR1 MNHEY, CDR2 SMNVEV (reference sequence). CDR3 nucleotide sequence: TGTGCCAGCAGTTTCGACGGGAGCTCCTACAATGAGCAGTTCTTC. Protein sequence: CASSFDGSSYNEQFF.

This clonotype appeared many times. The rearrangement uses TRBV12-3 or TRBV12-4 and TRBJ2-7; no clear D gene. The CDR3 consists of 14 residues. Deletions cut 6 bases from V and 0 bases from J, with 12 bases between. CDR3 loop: CASSPRVSSYEQYF. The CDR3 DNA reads TGTGCCAGCAGCCCTCGAGTCAGCTCCTACGAGCAGTACTTC.

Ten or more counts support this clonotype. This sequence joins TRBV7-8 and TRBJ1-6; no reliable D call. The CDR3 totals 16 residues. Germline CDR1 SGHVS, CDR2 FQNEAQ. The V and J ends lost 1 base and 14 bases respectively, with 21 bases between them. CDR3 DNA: TGTGCCAGCAGCTTAGTAGCCCCCTCAGTACCTGTCGCCCTCCACTTT. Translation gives CASSLVAPSVPVALHF. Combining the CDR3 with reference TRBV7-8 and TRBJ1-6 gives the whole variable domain GAGVSQSPRYKVAKRGQDVALRCDPISGHVSLFWYQQALGQGPEFLTYFQNEAQLDKSGLPSDRFFAERPEGSVSTLKIQRTQQEDSAVYLCASSLVAPSVPVALHFGNGTRLTVT.

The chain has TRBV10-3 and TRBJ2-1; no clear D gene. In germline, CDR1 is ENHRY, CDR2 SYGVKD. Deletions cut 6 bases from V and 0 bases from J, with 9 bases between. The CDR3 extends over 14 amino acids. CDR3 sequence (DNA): TGTGCCATCAGAGACGGAAGCTCCTACAATGAGCAGTTCTTC. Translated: CAIRDGSSYNEQFF.

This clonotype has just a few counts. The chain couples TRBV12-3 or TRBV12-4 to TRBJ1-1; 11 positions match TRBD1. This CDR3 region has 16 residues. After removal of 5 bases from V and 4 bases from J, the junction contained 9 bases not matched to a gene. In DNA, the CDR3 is TGTGCCAGCAGTCCGGAGTTTGGGACAGGGGGCACTGAAGCTTTCTTT. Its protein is CASSPEFGTGGTEAFF.